This record covers a single T cell receptor (beta chain). In germline, CDR1 is KGHSH, CDR2 LQKENI. This CDR3 has 15 amino acids. With 1 base removed from V and 2 bases from J, the gap between germline ends came to 8 bases. As handled by the study authors: Amplified reference gene primers provided the basis for estimating nucleated cell counts. TCRdb's copy holds only in-frame clones and misses some; the assay was immunoSEQ multiplex PCR. The D gene and trimming were derived from the DNA, and the V and J assignments and clone size from that table. This sample has 450,000 to 500,000 clones; 70% to 90% occur once, and the top ten carry 3.2%. These data belong to a study of blood T cell repertoires in COVID-19. Study information: In each case, the material was cDNA or gDNA derived from T cells, B-cell-depleted T cells, or PBMCs.

The source is a human donor in a cohort sampled during active COVID-19. The chain uses TRBV18 and TRBJ2-2; D is unresolved. Sequenced input: peripheral blood. The DNA for the CDR3 is TGTGCCAGCTCACCACTAACGGTCAACACCGGGGAGCTGTTTTTT. This encodes CASSPLTVNTGELFF. The variable domain in full, with the rest retrieved from reference TRBV18 and TRBJ2-2, is NAGVMQNPRHLVRRRGQEARLRCSPMKGHSHVYWYRQLPEEGLKFMVYLQKENIIDESGMPKERFSAEFPKEGPSILRIQQVVRGDSAAYFCASSPLTVNTGELFFGEGSRLTVL.